This TCR beta chain was profiled in a study of cytomegalovirus exposure and HLA in healthy donors. Germline CDR1 and CDR2: MDHEN and SYDVKM. V dropped 6 bases and J dropped 1; count of bases not matched to a gene: 17. The CDR3 sequence is 18 residues long. Vbeta (60) and Jbeta (13) primers were used in the PCR. TCRdb's table, derived via immunoSEQ multiplex PCR, lists solely in-frame clones and lacks some. The sample holds about 100,000 clones, roughly 78% seen once. Overall study findings and caveats: Later on, an analysis tied 15,000 to 20,000 TCR beta sequences to HLA alleles at 0.05 false discovery rate. No immune exposure information besides CMV serostatus was available. Reported findings show TCR beta sequences accurately forecast HLA-A and HLA-B alleles in most subjects. The listing of 150 to 200 TCR beta chains classed them as cytomegalovirus-associated.

Turning to this clone: The antigen is unknown.

This chain joins TRBV28 and TRBJ2-5, with TRBD2 identical over 7 bases. The receptor comes from a woman between 40 and 55 years old in good health and CMV-seronegative. The sample comprised PBMCs. The CDR3 protein is CASSIPPRLADFQETQYF. DNA for the CDR3: TGTGCCAGCAGCATCCCCCCGAGGCTAGCGGACTTCCAAGAGACCCAGTACTTC.